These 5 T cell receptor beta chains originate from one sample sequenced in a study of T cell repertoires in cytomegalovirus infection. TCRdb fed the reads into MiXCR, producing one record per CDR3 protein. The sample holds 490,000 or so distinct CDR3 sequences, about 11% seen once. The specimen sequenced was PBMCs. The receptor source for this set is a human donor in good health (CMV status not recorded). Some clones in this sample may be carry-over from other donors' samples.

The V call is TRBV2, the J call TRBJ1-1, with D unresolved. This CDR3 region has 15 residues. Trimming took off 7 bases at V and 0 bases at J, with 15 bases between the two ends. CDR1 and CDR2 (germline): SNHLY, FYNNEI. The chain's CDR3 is CASTTTGKVNTEAFF. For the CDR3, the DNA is TGTGCCAGCACCACTACCGGGAAAGTGAACACTGAAGCTTTCTTT.

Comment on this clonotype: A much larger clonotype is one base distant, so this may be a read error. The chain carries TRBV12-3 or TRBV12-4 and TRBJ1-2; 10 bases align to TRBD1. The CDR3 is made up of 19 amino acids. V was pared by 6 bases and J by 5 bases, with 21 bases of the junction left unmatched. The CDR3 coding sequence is TGTGCCAGCAGCCCCTCGGACAGAATTCCGGGACAGGGGTTGTATGGCTACACCTTC. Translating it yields CASSPSDRIPGQGLYGYTF.

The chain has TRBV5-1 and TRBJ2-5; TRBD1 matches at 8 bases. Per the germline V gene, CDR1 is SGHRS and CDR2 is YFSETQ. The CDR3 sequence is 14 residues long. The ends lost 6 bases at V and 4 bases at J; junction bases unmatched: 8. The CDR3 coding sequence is TGCGCCAGCACCAGAGGACAGGGACGAGAGACCCAGTACTTC. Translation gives CASTRGQGRETQYF.

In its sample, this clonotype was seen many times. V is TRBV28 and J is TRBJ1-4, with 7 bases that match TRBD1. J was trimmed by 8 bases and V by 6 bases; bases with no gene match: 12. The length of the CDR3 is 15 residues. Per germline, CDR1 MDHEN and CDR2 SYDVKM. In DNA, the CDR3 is TGTGCCAGCAGACATTACAGGGGAGGTCGGGAAAAACTGTTTTTT. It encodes CASRHYRGGREKLFF.

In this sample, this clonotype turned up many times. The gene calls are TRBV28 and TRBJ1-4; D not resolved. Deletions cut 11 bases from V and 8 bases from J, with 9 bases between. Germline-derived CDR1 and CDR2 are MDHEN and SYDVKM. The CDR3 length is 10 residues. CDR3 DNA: TGTGCCTCTTTAGGGGAAAAACTGTTTTTT. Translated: CASLGEKLFF.